This T cell receptor beta chain emerged from a study of blood T cell repertoires in COVID-19. Study summary: Sites across the United States, Italy and Spain contributed samples from acute and convalescent COVID-19. PBMCs, B-cell-depleted T cells, or T cells provided the cDNA or gDNA that made up the material.

Trimming cost V 2 bases and J 3 bases; bases outside gene matches: 9. The CDR3 has 17 amino acids. Looked up from germline, CDR1 is WSHSY and CDR2 is SAAADI. Original analysis: How many nucleated cells were present was estimated from reference gene primer amplification. The repertoire was sequenced with immunoSEQ multiplex PCR; TCRdb's copy has only in-frame clones and lacks some. V, J and clone size are taken as reported in that table, and D and trimming were inferred from the DNA itself. The sample yields 130,000 or so clones, around 89% seen once. Sequenced material: peripheral blood. This chain links TRBV10-2 with TRBJ2-1; TRBD2 aligns across 8 bases. The receptor comes from a middle-aged man with active or convalescent COVID-19. In nucleotides, the CDR3 is TGCGCCAGCAGTGAGCCCCTAAGCCTAGCGGGCTACAATGAGCAGTTCTTC. Translation: CASSEPLSLAGYNEQFF.